A single sample gave rise to the 19 T cell receptor beta chains below, sequenced in a study of blood T cell repertoires in COVID-19. The repertoire was sequenced with immunoSEQ multiplex PCR; TCRdb's copy has only in-frame clones and lacks some. Of 350,000 or so clones in the sample, 86% were seen once. Sequenced sample: PBMCs or T cells enriched from blood (not recorded which). The receptors were sampled from a woman aged 40 to 55 with acute COVID-19.

The chain carries TRBV4-3 and TRBJ2-7, with 11 bases identical to TRBD1. Looked up from germline, CDR1 is LGHNA and CDR2 is YSLEER. This CDR3 contains 15 residues. V lost 1 base, J lost 4 bases, and 3 bases stayed unmatched. The chain's CDR3 is CASSQAGTGGYEQYF. The CDR3 coding sequence is TGCGCCAGCAGCCAAGCGGGGACAGGGGGGTACGAGCAGTACTTC.

Here the CDR3 reads CASSLPTITGELFF. The CDR3 DNA is TGTGCCAGCAGCTTGCCCACTATCACCGGGGAGCTGTTTTTT. The V and J genes are TRBV7-2 and TRBJ2-2; D is uncertain. V was cut by 3 bases and J by 4 bases, with 9 bases left in between. Germline loops: CDR1 SGHTA, CDR2 FQGNSA. CDR3 length: 14 residues.

This rearrangement joins TRBV27 to TRBJ1-4; TRBD1 matches at 7 bases. J lost 16 bases, V lost 6 bases, and 14 bases had no gene match. The CDR3 extends over 13 amino acids. Germline loops: CDR1 MNHEY, CDR2 SMNVEV (reference sequence). The CDR3 coding sequence is TGTGCCAGCAGATTTGACGGAGGGGGCGAGGAGTTTTTT. Translated: CASRFDGGGEEFF. Variable domain in full (rest from reference TRBV27 and TRBJ1-4): EAQVTQNPRYLITVTGKKLTVTCSQNMNHEYMSWYRQDPGLGLRQIYYSMNVEVTDKGDVPEGYKVSRKEKRNFPLILESPSPNQTSLYFCASRFDGGGEEFFGSGTQLSVL.

This clone has a single count. The rearrangement links TRBV29-1 to TRBJ2-3; tentative D call: TRBD1 (5 bases). Trimming took 2 bases from V and 0 from J, leaving 12 bases between them. The CDR3 sequence is 15 residues long. CDR1 SQVTM and CDR2 ANQGSEA come from the germline V gene. The CDR3 region is CSVERGRASTDTQYF. In DNA, the CDR3 is TGCAGCGTTGAAAGGGGCAGGGCCAGCACAGATACGCAGTATTTT.

This rearrangement joins TRBV27 to TRBJ2-2, with a tentative D call TRBD1 (6 bases). CDR1 is MNHEY and CDR2 is SMNVEV in the germline V gene (reference sequence). The CDR3 contains 15 residues. Trimming pared 6 bases from V and 2 bases from J, leaving 13 bases between. The CDR3, as DNA: TGTGCCAGCAGAGCCGGGACACAAAACACCGGGGAGCTGTTTTTT. It specifies CASRAGTQNTGELFF.

The rearrangement links TRBV27 to TRBJ2-5; 12 bases are shared with TRBD2. Unmatched junction bases numbered 10, after V lost 3 bases and J lost 2 bases. Germline V lookup: CDR1 MNHEY, CDR2 SMNVEV (reference sequence). This CDR3 spans 18 amino acids. The CDR3 loop reads CASSFSGLAGSGQETQYF. CDR3 nucleotide sequence: TGTGCCAGCAGTTTCTCCGGACTAGCGGGAAGTGGACAAGAGACCCAGTACTTC.

This clone was picked up one time. The chain employs TRBV9 and TRBJ1-1; D gene unclear. Germline-derived CDR1 and CDR2 are SGDLS and YYNGEE. Trimming left V 4 bases short and J 4 bases short, with 11 bases between. The CDR3 consists of 13 residues. CDR3 nucleotide sequence: TGTGCCAGCAGCTCCCCGTCCCTCACTGAAGCTTTCTTT. Protein sequence: CASSSPSLTEAFF.

The V call is TRBV12-3 or TRBV12-4, the J call TRBJ1-2; 7 bases align to TRBD1. Trimming removed 5 bases from V and 7 bases from J; junction bases left unmatched: 7. This CDR3 is built from 13 residues. The CDR3: CASSVQGVSGYTF. CDR3 in DNA: TGTGCCAGCAGTGTCCAGGGGGTGTCTGGCTACACCTTC.

This clone showed up just a few times. This rearrangement joins TRBV19 to TRBJ1-6; 9 bases align to TRBD1. This CDR3 has 14 residues. In germline, CDR1 is LNHDA, CDR2 SQIVND (reference sequence). V shed 6 bases and J 3 bases; nucleotides not matched to a gene: 0. The CDR3 DNA reads TGTGCCAGTAGGGGACAGGGCTATAATTCACCCCTCCACTTT. Protein: CASRGQGYNSPLHF. Full variable domain (rest looked up from reference TRBV19 and TRBJ1-6): DGGITQSPKYLFRKEGQNVTLSCEQNLNHDAMYWYRQDPGQGLRLIYYSQIVNDFQKGDIAEGYSVSREKKESFPLTVTSAQKNPTAFYLCASRGQGYNSPLHFGNGTRLTVT.

This sequence joins TRBV19 and TRBJ2-7; 10 nucleotides match TRBD1. From germline, CDR1 is LNHDA and CDR2 SQIVND (reference sequence). V was pared by 3 bases and J by 3 bases, with 2 bases of the junction left unmatched. This CDR3 comprises 14 residues. This CDR3 is CASSIGQGGYEQYF. The CDR3 DNA reads as TGTGCCAGTAGTATTGGACAGGGGGGCTACGAGCAGTACTTC.

The rearrangement joins TRBV28 to TRBJ2-7; D is ambiguous. Trimming took off 3 bases at V and 2 bases at J, with 8 bases between the two ends. The CDR3 extends over 13 amino acids. Germline CDR1 MDHEN, CDR2 SYDVKM. CDR3 nucleotides: TGTGCCAGCAGTTTGAACAACCCCTACGAGCAGTACTTC. Its translation: CASSLNNPYEQYF. The full variable domain, rest sourced from reference TRBV28 and TRBJ2-7, is DVKVTQSSRYLVKRTGEKVFLECVQDMDHENMFWYRQDPGLGLRLIYFSYDVKMKEKGDIPEGYSVSREKKERFSLILESASTNQTSMYLCASSLNNPYEQYFGPGTRLTVT.

The chain combines TRBV6-2 or TRBV6-3 with TRBJ2-3; D is possibly TRBD1 (5 bases). Germline values: CDR1 MNHEY, CDR2 SVGEGT. V lost 4 bases and J 4 bases, leaving 15 bases between the germline ends. The CDR3 totals 15 residues. CDR3 region: CASSSRQGGADTQYF. The CDR3 DNA reads as TGTGCCAGCAGTTCACGGCAGGGTGGAGCAGATACGCAGTATTTT.

The rearrangement uses TRBV28 and TRBJ1-1; D gene uncertain. The CDR3 extends over 15 amino acids. Germline V gene sequence: CDR1 MDHEN, CDR2 SYDVKM. Trimming stripped 5 bases from V and 1 base from J, with 14 bases between. The DNA of the CDR3 is TGTGCCAGCAGTCCCCCCGGAGTTCCGAACACTGAAGCTTTCTTT. Encoded protein: CASSPPGVPNTEAFF. Looking up the rest from reference TRBV28 and TRBJ1-1 gives the full variable domain: DVKVTQSSRYLVKRTGEKVFLECVQDMDHENMFWYRQDPGLGLRLIYFSYDVKMKEKGDIPEGYSVSREKKERFSLILESASTNQTSMYLCASSPPGVPNTEAFFGQGTRLTVV.

This chain links TRBV9 with TRBJ2-5, with TRBD1 matching over 11 bases. V trimming: 3 bases; J trimming: 4 bases; junction bases outside the gene matches: 8. This CDR3 contains 16 residues. Germline-derived CDR1 and CDR2 are SGDLS and YYNGEE. The CDR3 DNA sequence: TGTGCCAGCAGCGCCCTGGGACAGGGGGTTAGAGAGACCCAGTACTTC. Protein: CASSALGQGVRETQYF.

The V and J genes are TRBV27 and TRBJ1-2, with a tentative D call TRBD1 (6 bases). The CDR3 totals 14 residues. The V and J ends lost 5 bases and 3 bases respectively, with 13 bases between them. Germline lookup yields CDR1 MNHEY and CDR2 SMNVEV (reference sequence). CDR3 loop: CASSLNRDHYGYTF. CDR3 DNA: TGTGCCAGCAGTCTAAACAGGGACCACTATGGCTACACCTTC.

V gene TRBV10-3 combines with J gene TRBJ2-3; 7 bases are shared with TRBD2. The V and J ends lost 0 bases and 2 bases, in that order; junction bases with no gene match: 5. CDR1 is ENHRY, CDR2 SYGVKD, per germline. CDR3 length equals 16 residues. The CDR3 here is CAISESMGLHTDTQYF. The CDR3 DNA sequence: TGTGCCATCAGTGAGTCGATGGGACTACACACAGATACGCAGTATTTT.

This clone has just one count. This same CDR3 is encoded by further DNA sequences in the sample. CDR3 nucleotides: TGCGCCAGCAGCTTGGACGGGGTGGGGCAGCCCCAGCATTTT. Its protein is CASSLDGVGQPQHF. The chain combines TRBV5-1 with TRBJ1-5; D call uncertain. The germline V gene has CDR1 SGHRS and CDR2 YFSETQ. V shed 0 bases and J shed 7 bases, with 11 bases lying between them. There are 14 residues in the CDR3.

The J gene is TRBJ2-4, the V gene TRBV5-1; no clear D gene. From germline, CDR1 is SGHRS and CDR2 YFSETQ. The CDR3 sequence is 14 residues long. V lost 2 bases and J 0 bases, leaving 6 bases between the germline ends. DNA for the CDR3: TGCGCCAGCAGCTTCGGAGAAGCCAAAAACATTCAGTACTTC. Its translation is CASSFGEAKNIQYF.

The chain couples TRBV9 to TRBJ2-1; 7 nucleotides align to TRBD2. The V gene end was trimmed by 0 bases and the J gene end by 5 bases; junction bases not matched to a gene: 5. CDR1 is SGDLS, CDR2 YYNGEE, per germline. The CDR3 totals 15 residues. The CDR3 DNA reads as TGTGCCAGCAGCGTAGGGGCTAGCGGAAACAATGAGCAGTTCTTC. Protein product: CASSVGASGNNEQFF.